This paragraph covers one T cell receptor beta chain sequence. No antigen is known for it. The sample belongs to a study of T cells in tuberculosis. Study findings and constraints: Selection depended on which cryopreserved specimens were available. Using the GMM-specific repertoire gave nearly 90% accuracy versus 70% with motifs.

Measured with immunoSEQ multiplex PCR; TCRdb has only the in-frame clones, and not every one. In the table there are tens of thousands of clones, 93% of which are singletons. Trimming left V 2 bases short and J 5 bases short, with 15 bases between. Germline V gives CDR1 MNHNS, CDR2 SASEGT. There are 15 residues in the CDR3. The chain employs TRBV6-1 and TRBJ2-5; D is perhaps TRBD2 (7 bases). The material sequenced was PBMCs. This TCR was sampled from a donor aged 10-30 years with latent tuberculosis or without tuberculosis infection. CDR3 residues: CASSEFGGRGETQYF. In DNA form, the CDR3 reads TGTGCCAGCAGTGAATTCGGGGGGCGAGGGGAGACCCAGTACTTC.